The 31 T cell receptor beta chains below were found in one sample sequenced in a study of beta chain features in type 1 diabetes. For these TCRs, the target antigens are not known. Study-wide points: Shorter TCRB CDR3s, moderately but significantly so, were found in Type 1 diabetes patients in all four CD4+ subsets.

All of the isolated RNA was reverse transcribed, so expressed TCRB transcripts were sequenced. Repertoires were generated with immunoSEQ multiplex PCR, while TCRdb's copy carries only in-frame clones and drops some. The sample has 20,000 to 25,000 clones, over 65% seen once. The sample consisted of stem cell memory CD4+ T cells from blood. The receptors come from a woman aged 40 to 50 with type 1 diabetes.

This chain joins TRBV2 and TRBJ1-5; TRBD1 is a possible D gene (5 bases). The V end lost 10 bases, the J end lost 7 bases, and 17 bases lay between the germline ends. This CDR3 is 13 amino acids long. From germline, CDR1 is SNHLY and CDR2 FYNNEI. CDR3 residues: CATKGREAQPQHF. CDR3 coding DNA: TGTGCCACCAAGGGGAGGGAGGCCCAGCCCCAGCATTTT.

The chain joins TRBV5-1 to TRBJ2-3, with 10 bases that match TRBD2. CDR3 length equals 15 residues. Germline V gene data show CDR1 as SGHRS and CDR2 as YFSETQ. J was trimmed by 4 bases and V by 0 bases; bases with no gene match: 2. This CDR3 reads CASSLASGGADTQYF. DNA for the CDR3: TGCGCCAGCAGCTTGGCTAGCGGGGGCGCAGATACGCAGTATTTT.

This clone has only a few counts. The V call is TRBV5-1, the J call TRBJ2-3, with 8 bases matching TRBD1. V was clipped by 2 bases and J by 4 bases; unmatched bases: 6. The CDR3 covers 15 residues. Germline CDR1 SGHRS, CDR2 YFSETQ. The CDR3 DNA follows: TGCGCCAGCAGCTTATCCGGACAGGGAGCAGATACGCAGTATTTT. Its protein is CASSLSGQGADTQYF.

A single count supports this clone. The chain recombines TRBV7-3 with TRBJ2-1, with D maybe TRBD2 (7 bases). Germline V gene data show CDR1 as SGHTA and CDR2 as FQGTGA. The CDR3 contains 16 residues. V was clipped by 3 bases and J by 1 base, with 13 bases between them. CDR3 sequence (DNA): TGTGCCAGCAGCTTCTCGGGGGGCGTATCCTACAATGAGCAGTTCTTC. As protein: CASSFSGGVSYNEQFF.

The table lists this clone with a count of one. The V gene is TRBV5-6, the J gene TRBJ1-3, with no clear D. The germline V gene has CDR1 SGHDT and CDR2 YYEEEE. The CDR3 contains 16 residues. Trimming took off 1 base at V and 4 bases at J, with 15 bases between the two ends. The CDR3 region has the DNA TGTGCCAGCAGCTTGTTGCGGCGGAGATCGGGAAACACCATATATTTT. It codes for CASSLLRRRSGNTIYF.

The CDR3 DNA reads as TGTGCCAGCAGTTACTCCGGGATACACAATGAGCAGTTCTTC. It is translated as CASSYSGIHNEQFF. The J gene is TRBJ2-1, the V gene TRBV6-5; D is possibly TRBD2 (5 bases). The CDR3 consists of 14 residues. V lost 0 bases and J lost 5, with 8 bases in between. Germline values: CDR1 MNHEY, CDR2 SVGAGI.

The chain's CDR3 is CASSFRGSTGPGGHEKLFF. The CDR3 DNA sequence: TGCGCCAGCAGCTTCCGGGGTTCGACAGGGCCAGGGGGCCATGAAAAACTGTTTTTT. The rearrangement joins TRBV5-1 to TRBJ1-4, with 8 nucleotides matching TRBD1. The CDR3 is 19 residues long. From germline, CDR1 is SGHRS and CDR2 YFSETQ. V was clipped by 2 bases and J by 6 bases; unmatched bases: 18.

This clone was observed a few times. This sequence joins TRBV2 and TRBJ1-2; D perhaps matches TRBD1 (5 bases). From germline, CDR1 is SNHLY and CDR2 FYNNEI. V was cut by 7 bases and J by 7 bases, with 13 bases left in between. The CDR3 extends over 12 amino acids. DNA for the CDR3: TGTGCCAGCAAGACAGAGATGGTTGGCTACACCTTC. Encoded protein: CASKTEMVGYTF. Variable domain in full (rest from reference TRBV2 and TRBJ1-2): EPEVTQTPSHQVTQMGQEVILRCVPISNHLYFYWYRQILGQKVEFLVSFYNNEISEKSEIFDDQFSVERPDGSNFTLKIRSTKLEDSAMYFCASKTEMVGYTFGSGTRLTVV.

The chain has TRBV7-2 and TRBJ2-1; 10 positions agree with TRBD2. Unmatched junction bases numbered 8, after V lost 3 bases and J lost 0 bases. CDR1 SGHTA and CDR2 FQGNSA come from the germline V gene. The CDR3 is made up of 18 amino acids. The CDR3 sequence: CASSFALAGFGSYNEQFF. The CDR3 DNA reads TGTGCCAGCAGCTTCGCACTAGCGGGATTTGGCTCCTACAATGAGCAGTTCTTC.

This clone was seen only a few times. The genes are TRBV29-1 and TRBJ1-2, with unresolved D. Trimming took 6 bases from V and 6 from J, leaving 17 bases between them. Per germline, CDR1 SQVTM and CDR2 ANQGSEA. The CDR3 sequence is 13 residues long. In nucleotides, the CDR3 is TGCAGCGTCCAACGGGAGTTCCGGCATGGCTACACCTTC. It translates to CSVQREFRHGYTF.

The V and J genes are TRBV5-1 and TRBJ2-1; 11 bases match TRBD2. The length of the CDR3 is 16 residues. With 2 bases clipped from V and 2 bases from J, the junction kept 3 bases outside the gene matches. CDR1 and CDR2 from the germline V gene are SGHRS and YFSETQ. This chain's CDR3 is CASSFTSGGPYNEQFF. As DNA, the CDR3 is TGCGCCAGCAGCTTCACTAGCGGGGGCCCCTACAATGAGCAGTTCTTC.

CDR3 in DNA: TGTGCCAGCACGGGCGGGGGGTGGACCGGGGAGCTGTTTTTT. This gives the protein CASTGGGWTGELFF. The chain links TRBV7-2 to TRBJ2-2, with 8 bases lining up with TRBD2. This CDR3 spans 14 amino acids. Germline assignment: CDR1 SGHTA and CDR2 FQGNSA. J lost 5 bases, V lost 7 bases, and 6 bases had no gene match.

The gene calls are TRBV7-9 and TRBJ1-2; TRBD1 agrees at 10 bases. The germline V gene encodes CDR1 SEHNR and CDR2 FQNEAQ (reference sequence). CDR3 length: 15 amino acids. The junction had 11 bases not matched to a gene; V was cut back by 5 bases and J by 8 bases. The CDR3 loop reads CASSEGGTGVEGYTF. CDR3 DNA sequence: TGTGCCAGCAGCGAGGGGGGGACAGGGGTTGAGGGCTACACCTTC.

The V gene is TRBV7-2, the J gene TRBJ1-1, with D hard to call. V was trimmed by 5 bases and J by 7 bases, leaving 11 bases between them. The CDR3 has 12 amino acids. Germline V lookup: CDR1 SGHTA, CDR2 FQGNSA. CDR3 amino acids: CASSPRAGEAFF. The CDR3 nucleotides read TGTGCCAGCAGCCCACGGGCGGGTGAAGCTTTCTTT.

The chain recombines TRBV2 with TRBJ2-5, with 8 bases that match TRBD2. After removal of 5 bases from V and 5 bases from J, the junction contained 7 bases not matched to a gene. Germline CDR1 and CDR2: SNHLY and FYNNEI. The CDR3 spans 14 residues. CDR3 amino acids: CASSTSGGVETQYF. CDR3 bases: TGTGCCAGCAGTACAAGCGGGGGTGTGGAGACCCAGTACTTC.

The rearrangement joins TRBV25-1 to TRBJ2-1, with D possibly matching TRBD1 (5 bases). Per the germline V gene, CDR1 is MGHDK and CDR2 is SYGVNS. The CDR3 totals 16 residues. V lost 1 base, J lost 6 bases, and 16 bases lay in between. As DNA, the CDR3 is TGTGCCAGCAGTGAATTAGGGGCAGGGAATAGCAATGAGCAGTTCTTC. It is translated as CASSELGAGNSNEQFF.

The CDR3 DNA is TGCGCCAGCAGCCAAGATGCGGGGAATGGCTACACCTTC. This translates into CASSQDAGNGYTF. This chain joins TRBV4-3 and TRBJ1-2; D is undetermined. This CDR3 region has 13 residues. Germline CDR1 is LGHNA and CDR2 is YSLEER. V lost 0 bases and J 6 bases, leaving 8 bases between the germline ends.

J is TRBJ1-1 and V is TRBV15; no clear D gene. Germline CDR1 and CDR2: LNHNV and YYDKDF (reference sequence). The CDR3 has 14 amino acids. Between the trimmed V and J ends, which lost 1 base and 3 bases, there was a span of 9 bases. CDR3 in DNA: TGTGCCACCAGCAGAGGAGGGTTTGACACTGAAGCTTTCTTT. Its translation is CATSRGGFDTEAFF.

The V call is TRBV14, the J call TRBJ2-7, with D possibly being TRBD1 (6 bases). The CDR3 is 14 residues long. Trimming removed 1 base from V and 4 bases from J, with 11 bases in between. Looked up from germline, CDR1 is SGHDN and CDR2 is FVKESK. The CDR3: CASSQGTAPYEQYF. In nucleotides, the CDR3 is TGTGCCAGCAGCCAAGGGACAGCACCTTACGAGCAGTACTTC.

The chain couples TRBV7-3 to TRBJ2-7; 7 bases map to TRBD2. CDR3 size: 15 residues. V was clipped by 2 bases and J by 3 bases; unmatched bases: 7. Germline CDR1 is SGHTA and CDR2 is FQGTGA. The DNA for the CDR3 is TGTGCCAGCAGCTTAGCGGGGGAACTTGTCTACGAGCAGTACTTC. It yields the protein CASSLAGELVYEQYF.

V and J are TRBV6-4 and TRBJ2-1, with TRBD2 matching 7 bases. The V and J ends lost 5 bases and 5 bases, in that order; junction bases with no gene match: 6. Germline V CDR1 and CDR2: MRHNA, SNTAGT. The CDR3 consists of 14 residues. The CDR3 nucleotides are TGTGCCAGCAGTATGGGGGGGATAAACAATGAGCAGTTCTTC. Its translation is CASSMGGINNEQFF.

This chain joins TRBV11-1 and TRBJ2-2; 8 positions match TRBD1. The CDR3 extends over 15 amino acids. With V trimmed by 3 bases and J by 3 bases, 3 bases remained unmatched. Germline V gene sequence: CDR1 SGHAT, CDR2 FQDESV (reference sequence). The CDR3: CASSFQTGDTGELFF. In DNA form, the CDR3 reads TGTGCCAGCAGCTTTCAGACAGGGGACACCGGGGAGCTGTTTTTT.

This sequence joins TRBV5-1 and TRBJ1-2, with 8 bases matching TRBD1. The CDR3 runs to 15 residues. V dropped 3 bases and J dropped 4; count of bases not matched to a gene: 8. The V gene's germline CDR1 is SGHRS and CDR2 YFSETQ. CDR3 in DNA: TGCGCCAGCAGCTCGGACAGGGCCGCTGTCTATGGCTACACCTTC. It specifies CASSSDRAAVYGYTF.

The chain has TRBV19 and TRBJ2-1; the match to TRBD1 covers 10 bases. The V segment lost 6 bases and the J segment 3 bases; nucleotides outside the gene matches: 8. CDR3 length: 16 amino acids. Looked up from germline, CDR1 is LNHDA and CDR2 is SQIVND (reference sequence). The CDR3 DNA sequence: TGTGCCAGTAGCCCTCGGACAGGGGGGAACTACAATGAGCAGTTCTTC. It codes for CASSPRTGGNYNEQFF.

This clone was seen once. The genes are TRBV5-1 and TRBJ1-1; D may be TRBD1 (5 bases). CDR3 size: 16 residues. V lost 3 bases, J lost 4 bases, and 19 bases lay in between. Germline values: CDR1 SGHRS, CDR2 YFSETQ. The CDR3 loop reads CASSSGGTGVGTEAFF. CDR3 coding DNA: TGCGCCAGCAGCTCTGGAGGGACGGGCGTTGGCACTGAAGCTTTCTTT.

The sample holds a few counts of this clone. CDR3 amino acids: CASRRDYNSPLHF. The CDR3 DNA reads as TGTGCCAGCAGGAGGGACTATAATTCACCCCTCCACTTT. The chain links TRBV6-5 to TRBJ1-6; D gene ambiguous. In germline, CDR1 is MNHEY, CDR2 SVGAGI. The V end was cut by 6 bases, the J end by 3 bases, with 6 bases between. The CDR3 spans 13 residues.

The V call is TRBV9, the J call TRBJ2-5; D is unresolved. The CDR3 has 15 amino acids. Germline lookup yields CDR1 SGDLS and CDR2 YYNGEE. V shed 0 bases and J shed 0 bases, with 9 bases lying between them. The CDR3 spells CASSVDPQNQETQYF. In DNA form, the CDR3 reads TGTGCCAGCAGCGTAGACCCCCAGAACCAAGAGACCCAGTACTTC. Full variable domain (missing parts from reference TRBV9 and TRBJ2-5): DSGVTQTPKHLITATGQRVTLRCSPRSGDLSVYWYQQSLDQGLQFLIQYYNGEERAKGNILERFSAQQFPDLHSELNLSSLELGDSALYFCASSVDPQNQETQYFGPGTRLLVL.

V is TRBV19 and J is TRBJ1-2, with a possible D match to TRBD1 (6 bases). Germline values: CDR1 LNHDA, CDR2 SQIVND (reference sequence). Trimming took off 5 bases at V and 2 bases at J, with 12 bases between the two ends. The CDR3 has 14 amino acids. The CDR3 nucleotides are TGTGCCAGTAGTCCGATGGACAGCAACTATGGCTACACCTTC. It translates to CASSPMDSNYGYTF.

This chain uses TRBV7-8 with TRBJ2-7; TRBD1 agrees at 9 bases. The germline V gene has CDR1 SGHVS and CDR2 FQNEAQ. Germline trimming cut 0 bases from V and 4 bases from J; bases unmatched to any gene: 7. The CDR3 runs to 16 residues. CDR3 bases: TGTGCCAGCAGCTTAGCGCTAGGACAGGGGCTGTACGAGCAGTACTTC. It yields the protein CASSLALGQGLYEQYF.

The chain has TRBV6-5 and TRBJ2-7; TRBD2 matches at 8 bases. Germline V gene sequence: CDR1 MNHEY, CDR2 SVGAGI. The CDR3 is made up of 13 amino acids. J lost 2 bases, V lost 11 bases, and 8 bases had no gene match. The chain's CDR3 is CAAGTRVPYEQYF. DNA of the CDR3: TGTGCCGCCGGGACTAGGGTCCCCTACGAGCAGTACTTC.

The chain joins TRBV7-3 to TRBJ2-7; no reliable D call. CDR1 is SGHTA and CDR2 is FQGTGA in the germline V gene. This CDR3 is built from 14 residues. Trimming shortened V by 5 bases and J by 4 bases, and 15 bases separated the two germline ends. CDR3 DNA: TGTGCCAGCAGCCTCCGCGAGGCCGGATACGAGCAGTACTTC. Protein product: CASSLREAGYEQYF.